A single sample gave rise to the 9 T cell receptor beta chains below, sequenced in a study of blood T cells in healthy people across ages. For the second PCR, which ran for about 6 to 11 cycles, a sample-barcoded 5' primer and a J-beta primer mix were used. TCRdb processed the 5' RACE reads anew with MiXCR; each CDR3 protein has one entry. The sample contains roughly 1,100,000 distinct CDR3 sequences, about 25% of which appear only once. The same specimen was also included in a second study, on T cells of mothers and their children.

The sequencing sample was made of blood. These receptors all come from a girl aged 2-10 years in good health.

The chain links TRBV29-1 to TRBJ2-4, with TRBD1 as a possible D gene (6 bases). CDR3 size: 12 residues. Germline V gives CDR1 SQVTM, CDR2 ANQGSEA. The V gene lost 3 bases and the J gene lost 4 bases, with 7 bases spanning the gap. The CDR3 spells CSVEGQKNIQYF. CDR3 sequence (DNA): TGCAGCGTTGAGGGACAAAAAAACATTCAGTACTTC.

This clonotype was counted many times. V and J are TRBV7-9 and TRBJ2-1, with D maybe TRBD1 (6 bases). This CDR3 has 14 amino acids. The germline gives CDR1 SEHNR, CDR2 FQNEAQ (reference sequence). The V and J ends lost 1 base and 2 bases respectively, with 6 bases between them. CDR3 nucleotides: TGTGCCAGCAGCTTAGGGGGGCCCTACAATGAGCAGTTCTTC. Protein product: CASSLGGPYNEQFF. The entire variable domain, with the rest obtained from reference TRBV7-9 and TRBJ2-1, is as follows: DTGVSQNPRHKITKRGQNVTFRCDPISEHNRLYWYRQTLGQGPEFLTYFQNEAQLEKSRLLSDRFSAERPKGSFSTLEIQRTEQGDSAMYLCASSLGGPYNEQFFGPGTRLTVL.

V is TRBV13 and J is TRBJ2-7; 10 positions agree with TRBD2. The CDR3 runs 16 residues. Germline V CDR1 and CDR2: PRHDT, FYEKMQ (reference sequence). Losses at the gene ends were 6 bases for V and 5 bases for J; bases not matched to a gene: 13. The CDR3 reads CASSSVLSGGANEQYF. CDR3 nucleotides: TGTGCCAGCAGTTCCGTCCTGAGCGGGGGGGCGAACGAGCAGTACTTC.

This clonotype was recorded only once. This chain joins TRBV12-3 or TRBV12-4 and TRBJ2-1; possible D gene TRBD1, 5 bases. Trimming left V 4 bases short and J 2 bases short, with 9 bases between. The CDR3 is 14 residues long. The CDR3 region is CASSSQGPYNEQFF. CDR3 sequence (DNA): TGTGCCAGCAGTTCGCAGGGCCCCTACAATGAGCAGTTCTTC.

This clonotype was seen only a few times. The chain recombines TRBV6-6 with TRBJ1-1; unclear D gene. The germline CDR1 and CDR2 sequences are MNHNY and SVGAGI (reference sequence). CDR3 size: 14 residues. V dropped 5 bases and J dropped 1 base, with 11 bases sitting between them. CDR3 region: CASSPTASNTEAFF. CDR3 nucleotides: TGTGCCAGCAGTCCTACAGCGTCGAACACTGAAGCTTTCTTT.

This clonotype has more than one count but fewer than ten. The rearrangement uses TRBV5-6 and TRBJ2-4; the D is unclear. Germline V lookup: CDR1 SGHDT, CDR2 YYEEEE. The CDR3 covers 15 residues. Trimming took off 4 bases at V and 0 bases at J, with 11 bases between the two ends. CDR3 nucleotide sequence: TGTGCCAGCAGCATCCGGACGATAGCCAAAAACATTCAGTACTTC. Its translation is CASSIRTIAKNIQYF.

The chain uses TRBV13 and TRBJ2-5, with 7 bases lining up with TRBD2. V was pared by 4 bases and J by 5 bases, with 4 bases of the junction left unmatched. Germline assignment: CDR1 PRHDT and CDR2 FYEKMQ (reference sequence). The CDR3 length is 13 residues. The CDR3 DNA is TGTGCCAGCAGCTCGCGGGGGATGGAGACCCAGTACTTC. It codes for CASSSRGMETQYF.

DNA of the CDR3: TGCGCCAGCGCACTGGACAGGGGATATGGAAACACCATATATTTT. Protein product: CASALDRGYGNTIYF. The chain couples TRBV5-1 to TRBJ1-3, with TRBD1 matching 9 bases. The CDR3 contains 15 residues. J lost 3 bases, V lost 7 bases, and 8 bases had no gene match. Germline assignment: CDR1 SGHRS and CDR2 YFSETQ.

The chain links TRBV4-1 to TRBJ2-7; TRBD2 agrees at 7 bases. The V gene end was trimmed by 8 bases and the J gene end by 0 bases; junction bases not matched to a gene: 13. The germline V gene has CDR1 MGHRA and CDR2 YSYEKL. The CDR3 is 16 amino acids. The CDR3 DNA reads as TGCGCCAGCCGTAATCCGGCTAGCGGAAGCTCCTACGAGCAGTACTTC. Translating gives CASRNPASGSSYEQYF.